This entry features one TCR beta chain sequence. CD45RO-negative cells were positively selected for CCR7, leaving out terminally differentiated effector memory CD45RA+ cells. Germline CDR1 SGHNT, CDR2 YYREEE (reference sequence). V was shortened by 4 bases and J by 3 bases, with 14 bases between the two germline ends. This CDR3 contains 14 residues. Libraries were prepared by immunoSEQ multiplex PCR; TCRdb keeps only in-frame clonotypes and omits some of them. The profile shows around 600,000 clones, more than 95% of them singletons. The entry originates in a study of shared clonotypes between healthy human individuals.

Sequencing input: naive CD8+ T cells sorted from blood. The receptor comes from a man in his thirties or forties in good health. The chain links TRBV5-4 to TRBJ2-7; possibly TRBD2 for D (7 bases). The CDR3: CASSTGASGYEQYF. In DNA, the CDR3 is TGTGCCAGCAGCACGGGGGCTAGCGGCTACGAGCAGTACTTC.